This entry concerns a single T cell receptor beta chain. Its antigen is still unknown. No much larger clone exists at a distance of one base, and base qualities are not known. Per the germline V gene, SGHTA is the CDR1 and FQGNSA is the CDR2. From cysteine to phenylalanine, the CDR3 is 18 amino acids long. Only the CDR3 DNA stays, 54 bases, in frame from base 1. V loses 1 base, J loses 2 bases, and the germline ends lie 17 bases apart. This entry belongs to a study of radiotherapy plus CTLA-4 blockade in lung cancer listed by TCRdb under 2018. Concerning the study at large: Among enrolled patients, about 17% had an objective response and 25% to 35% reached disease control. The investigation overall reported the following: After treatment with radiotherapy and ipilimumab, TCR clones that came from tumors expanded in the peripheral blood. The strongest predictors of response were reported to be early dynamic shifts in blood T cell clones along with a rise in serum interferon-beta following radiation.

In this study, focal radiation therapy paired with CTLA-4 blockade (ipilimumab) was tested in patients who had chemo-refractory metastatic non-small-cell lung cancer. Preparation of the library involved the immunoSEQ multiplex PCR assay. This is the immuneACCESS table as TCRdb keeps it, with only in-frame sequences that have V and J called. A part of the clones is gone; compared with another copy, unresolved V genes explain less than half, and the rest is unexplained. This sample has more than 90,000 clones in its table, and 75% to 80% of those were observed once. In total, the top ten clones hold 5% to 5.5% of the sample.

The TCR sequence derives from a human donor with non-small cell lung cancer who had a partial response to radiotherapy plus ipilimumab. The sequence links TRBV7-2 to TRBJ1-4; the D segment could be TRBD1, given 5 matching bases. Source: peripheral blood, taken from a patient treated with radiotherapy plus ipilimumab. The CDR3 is CASSLGGAGGGTNEKLFF. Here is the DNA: TGTGCCAGCAGCTTAGGTGGTGCGGGGGGTGGGACTAATGAAAAACTGTTTTTT.